Each of the 3 T cell receptor beta chains below was sequenced from the same sample in a study of T cells in Graves' hyperthyroidism and ophthalmopathy. Researchers amplified the TCR beta CDR3 regions from RNA transcripts. The HTBI set primed first-round TCR CDR3 RT-PCR. TCRdb re-derived calls from the multiplex PCR reads in MiXCR, one entry per CDR3 protein. The sample has nearly 750,000 distinct CDR3 sequences, around a third seen once; the top ten hold around 29%. The sample was blood. These receptors all come from a woman in her 40s with Graves' hyperthyroidism.

J is TRBJ1-4 and V is TRBV20-1; maybe TRBD1 (5 bases). Deletions cut 1 base from V and 5 bases from J, with 17 bases between. The CDR3 is 16 residues long. Germline assignment: CDR1 DFQATT and CDR2 SNEGSKA (reference sequence). The CDR3: CSARGPWGGGNEKLFF. CDR3 nucleotides: TGCAGTGCTAGAGGTCCATGGGGGGGTGGCAATGAAAAACTGTTTTTT.

J is TRBJ2-7 and V is TRBV2; 12 positions match TRBD2. The CDR3 covers 17 residues. V lost 6 bases and J lost 1; bases outside the gene matches: 10. Germline-derived CDR1 and CDR2 are SNHLY and FYNNEI. DNA of the CDR3: TGTGCCAGCAGCAACCCCTCGACTAGCGGGGGATCCTACGAGCAGTACTTC. Amino acids: CASSNPSTSGGSYEQYF.

In its sample, this clonotype was seen a few times. V and J are TRBV4-3 and TRBJ1-1, with no clear D. The CDR3 has 17 amino acids. The V end lost 0 bases, the J end lost 0 bases, and 14 bases lay between the germline ends. Germline V gene lookup returns CDR1 LGHNA and CDR2 YSLEER. Here the CDR3 reads CASSQDLGRTMNTEAFF. CDR3 sequence (DNA): TGCGCCAGCAGCCAAGATTTAGGCAGGACCATGAACACTGAAGCTTTCTTT.